The 10 T cell receptor beta chains presented below share a single source sample, sequenced in a study of post-analysis software for immune sequencing data. Findings and limits, study-wide: Controls showed lower frequencies than patients for four to six TRBV segments, and TRBV5-6, TRBV5-1 and TRBV20-1 were among these.

These receptors' antigens are unknown. Libraries were made from TCR beta cDNA, and they carried unique molecular identifiers. MiXCR was run by TCRdb on the PCR reads, yielding one entry per CDR3 protein. The table lists some 800,000 distinct CDR3 sequences, under 60% of them singletons. The specimen sequenced was blood. The receptors originated from a girl aged 5 to 17 with multiple sclerosis.

This chain connects TRBV28 to TRBJ2-5; 7 bases match TRBD2. Per germline, CDR1 MDHEN and CDR2 SYDVKM. This CDR3 spans 16 amino acids. With V trimmed by 8 bases and J by 2 bases, 14 bases remained unmatched. This CDR3 reads CASGLPREGLQETQYF. CDR3 bases: TGTGCCAGCGGACTCCCAAGGGAGGGCCTTCAAGAGACCCAGTACTTC.

This sequence joins TRBV29-1 and TRBJ2-1; no clear D gene. Germline CDR1 SQVTM, CDR2 ANQGSEA. The CDR3 has 12 residues. V lost 7 bases and J 8 bases, leaving 15 bases between the germline ends. CDR3 sequence (DNA): TGCAGCGGTGATACAAGGGTGGATGAGCAGTTCTTC. This sequence encodes CSGDTRVDEQFF.

The rearrangement links TRBV20-1 to TRBJ1-1, with 9 positions matching TRBD1. The V gene's germline CDR1 is DFQATT and CDR2 SNEGSKA (reference sequence). Trimming cost V 2 bases and J 10 bases; bases outside gene matches: 11. The CDR3 runs 14 residues. CDR3 in amino acids: CSARPPGQGIRAFF. CDR3 nucleotides: TGCAGTGCTAGACCTCCGGGACAGGGAATTAGAGCTTTCTTT.

The chain employs TRBV4-1 and TRBJ2-1; 8 bases match TRBD1. The CDR3 length is 16 residues. The germline CDR1 and CDR2 sequences are MGHRA and YSYEKL. V lost 0 bases, J lost 8 bases, and 9 bases stayed unmatched. CDR3 DNA: TGCGCCAGCAGCCAAGATCGGTGGGACAGGAGCTATGAGCAGTTCTTC. It codes for CASSQDRWDRSYEQFF.

The rearrangement joins TRBV7-9 to TRBJ2-1; 7 bases align to TRBD1. CDR1 SEHNR and CDR2 FQNEAQ come from the germline V gene (reference sequence). V shed 5 bases and J 0 bases; nucleotides not matched to a gene: 13. The CDR3 length is 18 residues. The CDR3 bases are TGTGCCAGCAGCCCCCCCGCCGGGACAGTGGTCTCCTACAATGAGCAGTTCTTC. The encoded protein is CASSPPAGTVVSYNEQFF.

This clonotype came up a few times. This sequence joins TRBV29-1 and TRBJ2-3; 7 bases match TRBD1. Germline V gene data show CDR1 as SQVTM and CDR2 as ANQGSEA. This CDR3 is 14 amino acids long. V lost 2 bases and J lost 3; bases outside the gene matches: 5. This CDR3 reads CSVERQGRTDTQYF. The DNA for the CDR3 is TGCAGCGTTGAAAGACAGGGAAGGACAGATACGCAGTATTTT.

The gene calls are TRBV20-1 and TRBJ2-7, with TRBD2 matching over 11 bases. Germline V CDR1 and CDR2: DFQATT, SNEGSKA (reference sequence). The V gene end was trimmed by 3 bases and the J gene end by 1 base; junction bases not matched to a gene: 2. The CDR3 runs 14 residues. CDR3 coding DNA: TGCAGTGCTAGCGGACTAGCGGGTTCCTACGAGCAGTACTTC. It is translated as CSASGLAGSYEQYF.

The chain employs TRBV27 and TRBJ2-5, with 7 bases identical to TRBD1. The DNA end is a closer match to TRBJ2-7, so the J assignment may be wrong. This CDR3 has 14 amino acids. The V gene's germline CDR1 is MNHEY and CDR2 SMNVEV (reference sequence). CDR3 loop: CASTPGGAGYEQYF. CDR3 in DNA: TGTGCCAGCACCCCAGGGGGAGCTGGGTACGAGCAGTACTTC.

As regards this clonotype: One end of the junction fails to match germline, which may point to a read error. This chain connects TRBV6-5 to TRBJ1-2, with D possibly TRBD1 on 5 matching bases. The CDR3 has 14 amino acids. Germline loops: CDR1 MNHEY, CDR2 SVGAGI. Written as DNA, the CDR3 is TGTGCCAGCAGTTCCCACCAGGGCAACTATGACTACACCTTC. Protein product: CASSSHQGNYDYTF.

V is TRBV6-1 and J is TRBJ2-3; D gene uncertain. CDR1 and CDR2 (germline): MNHNS, SASEGT. The ends were cut back, 7 bases at V and 2 bases at J, with 25 bases in the middle. The CDR3 loop spans 18 amino acids. CDR3 sequence (DNA): TGTGCCAGCACCCTTCGCATGAATCCGTCTCGTCTCACAGATACGCAGTATTTT. It encodes CASTLRMNPSRLTDTQYF.